This TCR beta chain appears in the sequencing data of a study of shared clonotypes between healthy human individuals. Overall study context: Donors consisted of two women and a few men between 18 and 49.

Deep was the level at which the assay was run. Method: immunoSEQ multiplex PCR; TCRdb's copy keeps in-frame clones and lacks some. The data contain millions of clones, roughly 96% of them seen just once; the ten biggest clones take up 0.1% to 0.15%. The authors divided CD4+ cells into CD45RA+ naive and CD45RA-negative memory subsets. V dropped 0 bases and J dropped 0 bases, with 5 bases sitting between them. The CDR3 runs to 13 residues. CDR1 is GTSNPN, CDR2 SVGIG, per germline (reference sequence). The receptor was derived from a man between 18 and 35 years old in good health. This chain links TRBV30 with TRBJ1-2; D not resolved. What was sequenced was naive CD4+ T cells sorted from blood. Subset here: CD45RA+ positively selected. The CDR3 here is CAWSVTANYGYTF. CDR3 sequence (DNA): TGTGCCTGGAGTGTAACAGCTAACTATGGCTACACCTTC.